These 23 T cell receptor beta chains share one sample of origin, sequenced in a study of blood T cell repertoires in COVID-19. Assay: immunoSEQ multiplex PCR; the TCRdb copy retains only in-frame clones and omits some. The table lists about 45,000 clones, more than 75% of them singletons, with roughly 20% in the top ten. Sequencing was carried out using peripheral blood. The receptors were sampled from a man aged 65-85 years with active COVID-19.

The chain recombines TRBV27 with TRBJ2-3, with D perhaps matching TRBD2 (5 bases). V was trimmed by 4 bases and J by 6 bases, leaving 11 bases between them. The CDR3 is 13 amino acids. Germline V CDR1 and CDR2: MNHEY, SMNVEV (reference sequence). Here the CDR3 DNA reads TGTGCCAGCAGTTCCCTAGCTGGCGATACGCAGTATTTT. Protein: CASSSLAGDTQYF.

This chain uses TRBV5-8 with TRBJ1-6; a possible D gene is TRBD1 (5 bases). The germline gives CDR1 SGHTS, CDR2 YDEGEE. This CDR3 spans 16 amino acids. The germline V and J ends were trimmed by 3 bases and 10 bases, with 20 bases remaining between them. Here the CDR3 reads CASSSGTLDFGSPLHF. The CDR3 DNA reads TGTGCCAGCAGCTCAGGGACTCTCGATTTCGGGTCACCCCTCCACTTT.

The rearrangement uses TRBV9 and TRBJ2-1; 12 bases agree with TRBD2. The length of the CDR3 is 17 residues. V was pared by 0 bases and J by 4 bases, with 5 bases of the junction left unmatched. Germline CDR1 reads SGDLS; CDR2 reads YYNGEE. In DNA, the CDR3 is TGTGCCAGCAGCGTAGCTACAGGGACTAGCGGGTACAATGAGCAGTTCTTC. This codes for CASSVATGTSGYNEQFF. The whole variable domain, filled in from reference TRBV9 and TRBJ2-1, reads DSGVTQTPKHLITATGQRVTLRCSPRSGDLSVYWYQQSLDQGLQFLIQYYNGEERAKGNILERFSAQQFPDLHSELNLSSLELGDSALYFCASSVATGTSGYNEQFFGPGTRLTVL.

The CDR3 bases are TGTGCCAGCAGCCGAGCAGCGATCAGCTCCTACAATGAGCAGTTCTTC. This encodes CASSRAAISSYNEQFF. The chain carries TRBV5-8 and TRBJ2-1, with D uncertain. This CDR3 comprises 16 residues. V shed 4 bases and J shed 0 bases, with 14 bases lying between them. From germline, CDR1 is SGHTS and CDR2 YDEGEE.

Here the CDR3 reads CASTRTRPTEAFF. CDR3 DNA sequence: TGTGCCAGTACCAGGACACGTCCCACTGAAGCTTTCTTT. The chain is built from TRBV19 and TRBJ1-1, with D perhaps matching TRBD1 (5 bases). The CDR3 is 13 amino acids. V lost 7 bases, J lost 4 bases, and 13 bases lay in between. Looked up from germline, CDR1 is LNHDA and CDR2 is SQIVND (reference sequence).

The chain uses TRBV6-5 and TRBJ2-7; 12 bases fit TRBD2. Germline V gives CDR1 MNHEY, CDR2 SVGAGI. Trimming cost V 4 bases and J 5 bases; bases outside gene matches: 6. The CDR3 is made up of 15 amino acids. The CDR3 nucleotides read TGTGCCAGCAGTTCGAGACTAGCGGGAGAGGACGAGCAGTACTTC. Residues: CASSSRLAGEDEQYF.

The V call is TRBV7-6, the J call TRBJ2-3, with 7 bases matching TRBD2. The CDR3 extends over 13 amino acids. Germline V CDR1 and CDR2: SGHVS, FNYEAQ. The J segment lost 9 bases and the V segment lost 1 base, leaving 4 bases of the junction unmatched. CDR3 in amino acids: CASSLGGRGTQYF. The DNA for the CDR3 is TGTGCCAGCAGCTTAGGCGGGAGAGGCACGCAGTATTTT. Full variable domain (remainder filled in from reference TRBV7-6 and TRBJ2-3): GAGVSQSPRYKVTKRGQDVALRCDPISGHVSLYWYRQALGQGPEFLTYFNYEAQQDKSGLPNDRFSAERPEGSISTLTIQRTEQRDSAMYRCASSLGGRGTQYFGPGTRLTVL.

The genes are TRBV6-2 or TRBV6-3 and TRBJ2-1, with 8 bases matching TRBD2. Germline values: CDR1 MNHEY, CDR2 SVGEGT. V trimming: 6 bases; J trimming: 4 bases; junction bases outside the gene matches: 14. The CDR3 is 17 amino acids. The CDR3 DNA sequence: TGTGCCAGCAGCCCACCCCGGACTAGCTGGTTTTACAATGAGCAGTTCTTC. This sequence encodes CASSPPRTSWFYNEQFF.

This chain uses TRBV6-5 with TRBJ2-3; the D is unclear. This CDR3 comprises 14 residues. Germline values: CDR1 MNHEY, CDR2 SVGAGI. The ends were cut back, 6 bases at V and 0 bases at J, with 10 bases in the middle. CDR3 residues: CASSFQISTDTQYF. CDR3 in DNA: TGTGCCAGCAGCTTCCAGATTAGCACAGATACGCAGTATTTT.

The CDR3 loop is CASSLVGLAGGYEQYF. The CDR3 nucleotides are TGTGCCAGCAGTTTAGTGGGACTAGCGGGAGGATACGAGCAGTACTTC. The V gene is TRBV28, the J gene TRBJ2-7; 15 bases align to TRBD2. From germline, CDR1 is MDHEN and CDR2 SYDVKM. The J segment lost 4 bases and the V segment lost 2 bases, leaving 3 bases of the junction unmatched. This CDR3 spans 16 amino acids.

The chain is built from TRBV6-6 and TRBJ1-2; TRBD1 aligns across 7 bases. J was trimmed by 7 bases and V by 2 bases; bases with no gene match: 7. This CDR3 has 14 residues. The germline CDR1 and CDR2 sequences are MNHNY and SVGAGI (reference sequence). Written as DNA, the CDR3 is TGTGCCAGCAGTTACAACCGACAGGGAACTGGCTACACCTTC. It encodes CASSYNRQGTGYTF.

CDR3 in DNA: TGTGCCAGCAGTTCCGCCGGGGGGGGTTACTCCTACGAGCAGTACTTC. The encoded protein is CASSSAGGGYSYEQYF. The rearrangement links TRBV28 to TRBJ2-7; 8 nucleotides line up with TRBD2. The CDR3 runs to 16 residues. Losses at the gene ends were 4 bases for V and 0 bases for J; bases not matched to a gene: 8. The germline CDR1 and CDR2 sequences are MDHEN and SYDVKM.

This clone has a handful of counts. This chain uses TRBV9 with TRBJ1-3; no clear D gene. The CDR3 loop spans 16 amino acids. Trimming stripped 0 bases from V and 0 bases from J, with 10 bases between. Germline V gene data show CDR1 as SGDLS and CDR2 as YYNGEE. CDR3 loop: CASSVELGSSGNTIYF. The CDR3, as DNA: TGTGCCAGCAGCGTAGAACTGGGCAGCTCTGGAAACACCATATATTTT.

The CDR3, as DNA: TGCGCCAGCGGGCTTCGAGTCTCTGGGGCCAACGTCCTGACTTTC. It codes for CASGLRVSGANVLTF. The chain recombines TRBV5-1 with TRBJ2-6; D is unresolved. The CDR3 has 15 residues. The germline V gene encodes CDR1 SGHRS and CDR2 YFSETQ. The V end was cut by 7 bases, the J end by 0 bases, with 11 bases between. Together with reference TRBV5-1 and TRBJ2-6, the CDR3 gives the full variable domain: KAGVTQTPRYLIKTRGQQVTLSCSPISGHRSVSWYQQTPGQGLQFLFEYFSETQRNKGNFPGRFSGRQFSNSRSEMNVSTLELGDSALYLCASGLRVSGANVLTFGAGSRLTVL.

The chain has TRBV18 and TRBJ2-2, with a possible D match to TRBD2 (6 bases). CDR3 size: 15 residues. Trimming removed 7 bases from V and 6 bases from J, with 18 bases in between. From germline, CDR1 is KGHSH and CDR2 LQKENI. CDR3 DNA sequence: TGTGCCAGCTTCGGTGGAGGGTCTAAGGCCGGGGAGCTGTTTTTT. Translating gives CASFGGGSKAGELFF.

V is TRBV27 and J is TRBJ1-2, with 7 bases that match TRBD1. With V trimmed by 5 bases and J by 8 bases, 8 bases remained unmatched. This CDR3 has 13 residues. Germline CDR1 is MNHEY and CDR2 is SMNVEV (reference sequence). CDR3 loop: CASSPGQAGGYTF. CDR3 nucleotides: TGTGCCAGCAGTCCTGGACAGGCAGGAGGCTACACCTTC.

This clone was picked up a small number of times. The gene calls are TRBV23-1 and TRBJ1-5; D is ambiguous. TRBV23-1 is reported as an ORF; its role is uncertain. The CDR3 runs 14 residues. Trimming cost V 7 bases and J 5 bases, with 15 bases left between them. The CDR3 here is CASIPIGGDQPQHF. CDR3 sequence (DNA): TGCGCCAGCATCCCCATCGGAGGAGATCAGCCCCAGCATTTT.

The rearrangement joins TRBV18 to TRBJ1-1, with a possible D match to TRBD1 (6 bases). CDR1 and CDR2 from the germline V gene are KGHSH and LQKENI. This CDR3 comprises 16 residues. V lost 5 bases to trimming and J lost 1 base, with 17 bases between them. CDR3 region: CASSSRQVKGNTEAFF. The CDR3 DNA follows: TGTGCCAGCTCATCCCGACAGGTGAAAGGGAACACTGAAGCTTTCTTT.

This rearrangement joins TRBV5-1 to TRBJ2-5, with TRBD1 matching 7 bases. Germline V gene lookup returns CDR1 SGHRS and CDR2 YFSETQ. V lost 5 bases to trimming and J lost 0 bases; unmatched junction nucleotides: 4. The CDR3 spans 14 residues. The DNA for the CDR3 is TGCGCCAGCAGTACGGGACAGCACCAAGAGACCCAGTACTTC. The encoded protein is CASSTGQHQETQYF.

CDR3 bases: TGTGCCAGTACGAGGGGTAGCGGGAGGGCCCACAATGAGCAGTTCTTC. Its translation is CASTRGSGRAHNEQFF. J is TRBJ2-1 and V is TRBV7-2, with 11 positions matching TRBD2. CDR1 and CDR2 (germline): SGHTA, FQGNSA. The J segment lost 5 bases and the V segment lost 9 bases, leaving 12 bases of the junction unmatched. The CDR3 consists of 16 residues.

CDR3 DNA: TGTGCCAGCAGTTACTCGCCCCAGCGATGGACTAGCGGGAAGGTCGGGGAGCTGTTTTTT. Its protein product is CASSYSPQRWTSGKVGELFF. V gene TRBV6-2 or TRBV6-3 combines with J gene TRBJ2-2; 12 positions agree with TRBD2. The CDR3 length is 20 residues. The V segment lost 0 bases and the J segment 7 bases; nucleotides outside the gene matches: 15. The germline V gene encodes CDR1 MNHEY and CDR2 SVGEGT.

This chain links TRBV15 with TRBJ2-1; 9 nucleotides align to TRBD1. This CDR3 region has 14 residues. From germline, CDR1 is LNHNV and CDR2 YYDKDF (reference sequence). V lost 8 bases, J lost 5 bases, and 7 bases stayed unmatched. CDR3 nucleotide sequence: TGTGCCACCGTCCGGGACAGGGCCAACAATGAGCAGTTCTTC. Translating gives CATVRDRANNEQFF.

The genes are TRBV3-1 (or the pseudogene TRBV3-2) and TRBJ1-5; D may be TRBD1 (5 bases). V shed 8 bases and J shed 4 bases, with 18 bases lying between them. CDR1 and CDR2 (germline): LGHDT, YNNKEL (reference sequence). The CDR3 has 15 residues. The CDR3 is CASLSGDCWNQPQHF. CDR3 in DNA: TGTGCCAGCCTCTCCGGGGACTGCTGGAATCAGCCCCAGCATTTT.